A selection of T cell receptor beta chains follows, all from one sample in a study of T cell responses to AZD1222 COVID-19 vaccine. Repertoires were generated with immunoSEQ multiplex PCR, while TCRdb's copy carries only in-frame clones and drops some. The sample consists of around 100,000 clones, about 87% of them appearing once. This material consisted of peripheral blood, taken on day 0 of AZD1222 vaccination. Receptors were obtained from an adult in good health. CDR3s include the opening cysteine and the closing phenylalanine or tryptophan. Each record gives: clone size, V gene, D gene, J gene, CDR3 DNA, CDR3 protein. D genes are given only for firm matches. Clone size is stated in some rows and not others, as once, few, many or a class when expanded.

.	TRBV7-6	TRBD1	TRBJ2-1	TGTGCCAGCAGCTCTATCCCGGGACAGGGGGCTCGTAGTGAGCAGTTCTTC	CASSSIPGQGARSEQFF
.	TRBV6-5	TRBD2	TRBJ2-1	TGTGCCAGCAGCCAAAGACTAGCGTGGGATGAGCAGTTCTTC	CASSQRLAWDEQFF
once	TRBV15	.	TRBJ2-7	TGTGCCACCAGCACAACCTCCTACGAGCAGTACTTC	CATSTTSYEQYF
.	TRBV7-6	TRBD2	TRBJ2-7	TGTGCCAGCAGCTTATCGGGACTAGCGGGGGGATACGAGCAGTACTTC	CASSLSGLAGGYEQYF
.	TRBV16	.	TRBJ1-1	TGTGCCAGCAGCCAATCTCTGGCCCCACAGAACACTGAAGCTTTCTTT	CASSQSLAPQNTEAFF
.	TRBV24-1	TRBD2	TRBJ2-1	TGTGCCACCAGTGATTCACTAGCGGCGTTCTACAATGAGCAGTTCTTC	CATSDSLAAFYNEQFF
.	TRBV2	.	TRBJ1-5	TGTGCCAGCAGCCCTCGACAGTTTATTAATCAGCCCCAGCATTTT	CASSPRQFINQPQHF
.	TRBV4-1	.	TRBJ2-2	TGCGCCAGCAGGGGCGGAGGCGCCGGGGAGCTGTTTTTT	CASRGGGAGELFF
.	TRBV18	.	TRBJ1-6	TGTGCCAGCTCACCCCGGGGGCAGGCCTTCGATTCACCCCTCCACTTT	CASSPRGQAFDSPLHF
.	TRBV3-1/TRBV3-2	.	TRBJ1-1	TGTGCCAGCAGCCACGGAAGGATGAACACTGAAGCTTTCTTT	CASSHGRMNTEAFF
.	TRBV19	.	TRBJ1-1	TGTGCCAGTGGGTTTCAGGTGGCCACTGAAGCTTTCTTT	CASGFQVATEAFF
.	TRBV19	TRBD1	TRBJ1-5	TGTGCCAGTAGGGAAGATGGGACAGGAGCCTTTCAGCCCCAGCATTTT	CASREDGTGAFQPQHF
.	TRBV7-9	TRBD1	TRBJ2-3	TGTGCCAGCAGCCTCTTGGGCAGGGGGTACACAGATACGCAGTATTTT	CASSLLGRGYTDTQYF
.	TRBV4-3	.	TRBJ2-5	TGCGCCAGCAGCCCCTGGGTCGGACGCCAAGAGACCCAGTACTTC	CASSPWVGRQETQYF
once	TRBV9	.	TRBJ2-7	TGTGCCAGCAGCGCTACCGGGACGGGGGATTACGAGCAGTACTTC	CASSATGTGDYEQYF
.	TRBV3-1/TRBV3-2	TRBD1	TRBJ1-2	TGTGCCAGCAGCCAACTTACAGGGGCCAACTATGGCTACACCTTC	CASSQLTGANYGYTF
.	TRBV11-2	.	TRBJ2-7	TGTGCCAGCAGCCCCGCAGTATGGGAGCAGTACTTC	CASSPAVWEQYF
few	TRBV19	.	TRBJ1-5	TGTGCCAGTAGTATTTCCATTGGAGGCAATCAGCCCCAGCATTTT	CASSISIGGNQPQHF
.	TRBV28	.	TRBJ2-7	TGTGCCAGCAGTTTACACAGCACCATCTCCTACGAGCAGTACTTC	CASSLHSTISYEQYF
.	TRBV6-5	.	TRBJ2-5	TGTGCCAGCAGTTCAGCGGTACAAGAGACCCAGTACTTC	CASSSAVQETQYF
.	TRBV7-3	.	TRBJ2-3	TGTGCCAGCAGCCCCGGGCCCACTTCCAGTGATACGCAGTATTTT	CASSPGPTSSDTQYF
.	TRBV5-1	TRBD1	TRBJ2-6	TGCGCCAGCAGCAAGGGACAGGGGGCTGGGGCCAACGTCCTGACTTTC	CASSKGQGAGANVLTF
.	TRBV29-1	.	TRBJ1-1	TGCAGCGGTAGATTGACAGTGAACACTGAAGCTTTCTTT	CSGRLTVNTEAFF
.	TRBV11-2	TRBD1	TRBJ1-2	TGTGCCAGCAGCATCCTGACAGGGGGCGGAAGGGGCTACACCTTC	CASSILTGGGRGYTF
.	TRBV30	TRBD2	TRBJ2-1	TGTGCCTCCCGACTAGCGGGAGTAGGTGAGCAGTTCTTC	CASRLAGVGEQFF
.	TRBV6-2/TRBV6-3	.	TRBJ1-2	TGTGCCAGCAGTTACTCCCGGCCTAACTATGGCTACACCTTC	CASSYSRPNYGYTF
.	TRBV4-2	.	TRBJ1-2	TGTGCCAGCAGCCAACAGGTCCACGGAGGGAACGGCTACACCTTC	CASSQQVHGGNGYTF
.	TRBV30	.	TRBJ1-1	TGTGCCTGGAGTGTAGGCAGAGGGATGAACACTGAAGCTTTCTTT	CAWSVGRGMNTEAFF
.	TRBV5-6	TRBD1	TRBJ1-1	TGTGCCAGCAGCTCGACAGGGAACCTCACTGAAGCTTTCTTT	CASSSTGNLTEAFF
.	TRBV7-2	TRBD2	TRBJ2-7	TGTGCCAGCAGGCAAAACTTAGCGGGAGGGTACGAGCAGTACTTC	CASRQNLAGGYEQYF
.	TRBV27	.	TRBJ1-5	TGTGCCAGCAACCCTGGTGGGACCGGTCAGCCCCAGCATTTT	CASNPGGTGQPQHF
.	TRBV19	.	TRBJ2-2	TGTGCCAGTAGTATCGGGACTGCCTCCACCGGGGAGCTGTTTTTT	CASSIGTASTGELFF
.	TRBV4-1	.	TRBJ2-5	TGCGCCAGCAGCCCATGGTCGGGCCAAGAGACCCAGTACTTC	CASSPWSGQETQYF
.	TRBV6-2/TRBV6-3	.	TRBJ2-3	TGTGCCAGCAGTTCCACAAGGACCCATACGCAGTATTTT	CASSSTRTHTQYF
few	TRBV7-3	TRBD1	TRBJ1-1	TGTGCCAGCAGCCCAGGGGAGGGACAGGGCACTGAAGCTTTCTTT	CASSPGEGQGTEAFF
.	TRBV27	.	TRBJ1-1	TGTGCCAGCAGTTTATCTGGCGGGGGTTTGGGAGCTTTCTTT	CASSLSGGGLGAFF
.	TRBV19	.	TRBJ2-1	TGTGCCAGTAGTATAGGGTCCCGCCTTGGTGAGCAGTTCTTC	CASSIGSRLGEQFF
.	TRBV3-1/TRBV3-2	.	TRBJ1-2	TGTGCCAGCAGCCAAGAAAGCCAGCTTTATGGCTACACCTTC	CASSQESQLYGYTF
.	TRBV7-9	.	TRBJ1-2	TGTGCCAGCAGCTTAGAGGGGTCAGTTAACTATGGCTACACCTTC	CASSLEGSVNYGYTF
.	TRBV18	.	TRBJ2-1	TGTGCCAGCTCACCCGTATCCCAAGTGGGTGAGCAGTTCTTC	CASSPVSQVGEQFF
.	TRBV27	.	TRBJ2-3	TGTGCCAGCGGATACTCAGGGGTGCATGGAGATACGCAGTATTTT	CASGYSGVHGDTQYF
.	TRBV6-6	TRBD1	TRBJ2-5	TGTGCCAGCAGTGACCGGGACAGGGGCGAAGAGACCCAGTACTTC	CASSDRDRGEETQYF
few	TRBV29-1	.	TRBJ2-5	TGCAGCGTGGTTAGCGGCGACCAAGAGACCCAGTACTTC	CSVVSGDQETQYF
.	TRBV19	.	TRBJ1-4	TGTGCCAGTAGTCCGACTCCCCGGCTGGCTAATGAAAAACTGTTTTTT	CASSPTPRLANEKLFF
.	TRBV30	.	TRBJ1-1	TGTGCCTGGAAAGGGGGACTTATATCGTGGGGCACTGAAGCTTTCTTT	CAWKGGLISWGTEAFF
.	TRBV15	TRBD1	TRBJ1-2	TGTGCCACCAGCAGAGGAGGGGACAGGGCGGGATATGGCTACACCTTC	CATSRGGDRAGYGYTF
.	TRBV27	.	TRBJ1-1	TGTGCCAGCAGCGGAACGAGATCGGTGAACACTGAAGCTTTCTTT	CASSGTRSVNTEAFF
.	TRBV7-6	TRBD1	TRBJ1-2	TGTGCCAGCAGCCCAGGACAGGGAAACTATGGCTACACCTTC	CASSPGQGNYGYTF
.	TRBV3-1/TRBV3-2	.	TRBJ2-6	TGTGCCAGCAGCCAGCGCTCTGGGGCCAACGTCCTGACTTTC	CASSQRSGANVLTF
.	TRBV29-1	TRBD1	TRBJ2-3	TGCAGCGTTCCCCGGGGACAGCTAAGCACAGATACGCAGTATTTT	CSVPRGQLSTDTQYF